Listed here are 15 T cell receptor beta chains from one sample, sequenced in a study of T cells in women clearing cervical HPV infection. Profiling relied on immunoSEQ multiplex PCR, and the TCRdb table lists in-frame clones only, not all of them. The table lists 20,000 to 25,000 clones. The sample comprised blood buffy coat. These receptor sequences come from a woman between 18 and 70 years old with a cervical HPV16 infection that either progressed to CIN3+ or cleared (not recorded which).

A word on this clone: From the germline J gene comes the end of the CDR3, since the read stops 3 residues before it. The chain couples TRBV7-9 to TRBJ1-2; D is ambiguous. The CDR3 has 12 amino acids. CDR1 is SEHNR, CDR2 FQNEAQ, per germline (reference sequence). The CDR3 reads CASAPAVDTYTF. CDR3 bases read: TGTGCCAGCGCCCCTGCTGTAGATACC. Variable domain in full (rest from reference TRBV7-9 and TRBJ1-2): DTGVSQNPRHKITKRGQNVTFRCDPISEHNRLYWYRQTLGQGPEFLTYFQNEAQLEKSRLLSDRFSAERPKGSFSTLEIQRTEQGDSAMYLCASAPAVDTYTFGSGTRLTVV.

Judged by frequency, this clone is medium-sized. The read finishes 3 residues shy of the CDR3 end, and the germline J gene is used to complete it. V gene TRBV6-1 combines with J gene TRBJ2-3; a possible D gene is TRBD2 (5 bases). The CDR3 covers 17 residues. The germline gives CDR1 MNHNS, CDR2 SASEGT. V was shortened by 1 base and J by 1 base, with 15 bases between the two germline ends. The CDR3 spells CASSEGEASWRTDTQYF. The DNA read from the CDR3 is TGTGCCAGCAGTGAAGGTGAGGCTAGCTGGCGCACAGATACG.

On this clone itself: The read is 3 residues too short to cover the CDR3 end, so that end is filled in from the germline J gene. The chain has TRBV28 and TRBJ2-7, with 7 bases fitting TRBD2. This CDR3 spans 16 amino acids. Per the germline V gene, CDR1 is MDHEN and CDR2 is SYDVKM. Trimming cost V 3 bases and J 4 bases; bases outside gene matches: 12. The CDR3 spells CASSFRPSGTVYEQYF. Partial CDR3 DNA: TGTGCCAGCAGTTTCAGACCCAGCGGGACGGTTTACGAG.

As regards this clone: The CDR3 end lies 3 residues beyond the end of the read and is filled in from the germline J gene. The rearrangement joins TRBV20-1 to TRBJ2-7; 7 bases map to TRBD1. V trimming: 6 bases; J trimming: 0 bases; junction bases outside the gene matches: 8. This CDR3 comprises 14 residues. The germline CDR1 and CDR2 sequences are DFQATT and SNEGSKA (reference sequence). Partial CDR3 DNA: TGCAGTGCAAGACAGGGCCATTTCTCCTACGAG. Protein: CSARQGHFSYE. The whole CDR3 is CSARQGHFSYEQYF.

As to this clone: The read ends 3 residues early relative to the CDR3; the germline J gene fills the gap. The chain combines TRBV5-4 with TRBJ2-1; 10 bases line up with TRBD1. Germline V gene sequence: CDR1 SGHNT, CDR2 YYREEE (reference sequence). The CDR3 spans 15 residues. Trimming cost V 4 bases and J 2 bases; bases outside gene matches: 3. CDR3: CASSADRGTYNEQFF. Incomplete CDR3 DNA: TGTGCCAGCAGCGCGGACAGGGGGACCTACAATGAG. Using reference TRBV5-4 and TRBJ2-1 for the parts outside the CDR3, the full variable domain is ETGVTQSPTHLIKTRGQQVTLRCSSQSGHNTVSWYQQALGQGPQFIFQYYREEENGRGNFPPRFSGLQFPNYSSELNVNALELDDSALYLCASSADRGTYNEQFFGPGTRLTVL.

As for this clone: The CDR3 end lies 3 residues beyond the end of the read and is filled in from the germline J gene. This chain connects TRBV7-9 to TRBJ2-7; D is undetermined. The germline CDR1 and CDR2 sequences are SEHNR and FQNEAQ (reference sequence). The CDR3 contains 11 residues. V was cut by 8 bases and J by 0 bases, with 5 bases left in between. CDR3 DNA, as far as it was read: TGTGCCAGCGGGCTCTCCTACGAG. As protein: CASGLSYE. The CDR3, in full, reads CASGLSYEQYF.

Details on this clone: The read is 3 residues too short to cover the CDR3 end, so that end is filled in from the germline J gene. The chain uses TRBV7-6 and TRBJ2-3; D unclear. The CDR3 extends over 11 amino acids. The germline V gene encodes CDR1 SGHVS and CDR2 FNYEAQ. Incomplete CDR3 DNA: TGTGCCAGCAGCTTCGGTGAGACG. This translates into CASSFGET. The whole CDR3 protein reads CASSFGETQYF. The full variable domain, with the rest looked up from reference TRBV7-6 and TRBJ2-3, is GAGVSQSPRYKVTKRGQDVALRCDPISGHVSLYWYRQALGQGPEFLTYFNYEAQQDKSGLPNDRFSAERPEGSISTLTIQRTEQRDSAMYRCASSFGETQYFGPGTRLTVL.

A remark on this clone: The CDR3 goes on 3 residues after the read ends, and that part is filled in from the germline J gene. This sequence joins TRBV20-1 and TRBJ1-1; D call uncertain. The CDR3 contains 12 residues. In germline, CDR1 is DFQATT, CDR2 SNEGSKA (reference sequence). The CDR3 region is CSARRALEGAFF. The part of the CDR3 DNA that was read is TGCAGTGCTAGAAGGGCTTTGGAGGGA.

On this clone itself: At one of its ends the junction is not consistent with the germline gene, which may arise from a read error. The sequence runs out 3 residues before the end of the CDR3; the remainder is reconstructed from the germline J gene. The genes are TRBV4-2 and TRBJ2-3; 9 bases are a match to TRBD2. The germline V gene has CDR1 LGHNA and CDR2 YNFKEQ. The CDR3 runs 18 residues. CDR3 amino acids: CASSQDLAGGLLADTQYF. The CDR3 bases that were read are TGCGCCAGCAGCCAAGATCTGGCGGGAGGGCTCCTCGCAGATACG.

Note on this clone: The read ends 3 residues shy of where the CDR3 ends; the end is completed using the germline J gene. The J gene is TRBJ2-3, the V gene TRBV2; 7 positions match TRBD2. Germline trimming cut 8 bases from V and 2 bases from J; bases unmatched to any gene: 10. This CDR3 comprises 15 residues. CDR1 is SNHLY and CDR2 is FYNNEI in the germline V gene. The part of the CDR3 DNA that was read is TGTGCCAGCGGGGGACTAATAATTTCCACAGATACG. The encoded protein is CASGGLIISTDT. The full CDR3 protein is CASGGLIISTDTQYF.

Concerning this clone itself: The CDR3 end is not reached by the read, which stops 3 residues before it; the germline J gene fills it in. This chain uses TRBV3-1 (or the pseudogene TRBV3-2) with TRBJ2-7, with TRBD2 matching over 10 bases. Germline assignment: CDR1 LGHDT and CDR2 YNNKEL (reference sequence). CDR3 length: 14 residues. Trimming removed 5 bases from V and 0 bases from J; junction bases left unmatched: 1. The sequenced part of the CDR3 DNA is TGTGCCAGCAGCTCTAGCGGGAGCTCCTACGAG. Encoded protein: CASSSSGSSYE. In full, the CDR3 reads CASSSSGSSYEQYF.

Turning to this clone: Read sequence stops 3 residues before the CDR3 end, and the germline J gene provides the missing end. V is TRBV19 and J is TRBJ2-3; D gene unclear. The germline CDR1 and CDR2 sequences are LNHDA and SQIVND (reference sequence). The CDR3 runs to 15 residues. Trimming left V 1 base short and J 0 bases short, with 8 bases between. The part of the CDR3 DNA that was read is TGTGCCAGTAGTATAGCCTATCGAAGCACAGATACG. Translation: CASSIAYRSTDT. The whole CDR3 sequence is CASSIAYRSTDTQYF. Based on the CDR3 plus reference TRBV19 and TRBJ2-3, the full variable domain is DGGITQSPKYLFRKEGQNVTLSCEQNLNHDAMYWYRQDPGQGLRLIYYSQIVNDFQKGDIAEGYSVSREKKESFPLTVTSAQKNPTAFYLCASSIAYRSTDTQYFGPGTRLTVL.

Remarks on this clone: The observed sequence ends 3 residues before the CDR3 terminus, with the missing tail filled in from the germline J gene. This chain joins TRBV20-1 and TRBJ2-3, with a weak D call TRBD1 (5 bases). Germline values: CDR1 DFQATT, CDR2 SNEGSKA (reference sequence). This CDR3 is 11 amino acids long. Trimming left V 4 bases short and J 4 bases short, with 6 bases between. The DNA read from the CDR3 is TGCAGTGCTACAGGGCCAGATACG. This codes for CSATGPDT. The full CDR3 sequence reads CSATGPDTQYF.

To note about this clone: The CDR3 extends 3 residues past the end of the read, so its final part is completed from the germline J gene. This chain joins TRBV5-6 and TRBJ2-7; 7 bases line up with TRBD1. The CDR3 contains 15 residues. Germline CDR1 reads SGHDT; CDR2 reads YYEEEE. Germline trimming cut 4 bases from V and 0 bases from J; bases unmatched to any gene: 7. The CDR3 loop is CASSQSGTASYEQYF. The DNA read from the CDR3 is TGTGCCAGCAGCCAATCCGGGACAGCCTCCTACGAG.

Concerning this clone: The read ends 3 residues before the CDR3 terminus; that terminus is restored from the germline J gene. The chain links TRBV10-3 to TRBJ2-1, with 11 bases that match TRBD2. The CDR3 runs 16 residues. Germline V gene sequence: CDR1 ENHRY, CDR2 SYGVKD. The J segment lost 8 bases and the V segment lost 5 bases, leaving 11 bases of the junction unmatched. The DNA read from the CDR3 is TGTGCCATCAGTACCCCGACTAGCGGGGTTGGGCATGAG. As protein: CAISTPTSGVGHE. Given in full, the CDR3 is CAISTPTSGVGHEQFF.